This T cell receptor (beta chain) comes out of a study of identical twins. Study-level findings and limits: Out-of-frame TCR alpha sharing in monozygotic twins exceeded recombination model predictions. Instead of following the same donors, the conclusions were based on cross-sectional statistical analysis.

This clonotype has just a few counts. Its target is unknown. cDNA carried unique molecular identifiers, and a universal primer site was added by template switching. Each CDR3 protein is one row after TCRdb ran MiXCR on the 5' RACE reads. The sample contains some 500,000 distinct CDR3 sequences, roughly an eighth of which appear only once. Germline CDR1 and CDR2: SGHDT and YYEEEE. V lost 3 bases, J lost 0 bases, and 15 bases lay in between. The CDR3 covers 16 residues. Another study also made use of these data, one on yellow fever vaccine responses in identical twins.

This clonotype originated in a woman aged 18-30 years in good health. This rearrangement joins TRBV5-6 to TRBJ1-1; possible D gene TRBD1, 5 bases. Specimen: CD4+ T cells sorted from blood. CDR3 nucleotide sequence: TGTGCCAGCAGCTACCGGGACCGCCCAATGAACACTGAAGCTTTCTTT. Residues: CASSYRDRPMNTEAFF.